The next 32 T cell receptor beta chains were all read from a single sample in a study of blood T cells in healthy people across ages. With a J-beta primer mix and a sample-barcoded 5' primer, a second PCR ran about 6 to 11 cycles. TCRdb redid the calling of the 5' RACE reads with MiXCR, one entry per CDR3 protein. The sample lists some 760,000 distinct CDR3 sequences, roughly 25% occurring once. Separately, the same data were catalogued under a study of T cells of mothers and their children.

What was sequenced was blood. These receptors were collected from a boy between 10 and 17 years old in good health.

This clonotype was picked up a small number of times. The V and J genes are TRBV20-1 and TRBJ2-3; 9 bases are a match to TRBD2. The CDR3 consists of 15 residues. The germline V gene encodes CDR1 DFQATT and CDR2 SNEGSKA (reference sequence). V lost 3 bases and J lost 6; bases outside the gene matches: 10. The CDR3 nucleotides are TGCAGTGCTAGTAGTGAAAGCGGGAGGCCCGATACGCAGTATTTT. Protein sequence: CSASSESGRPDTQYF.

V is TRBV7-2 and J is TRBJ1-1; D is unresolved. The CDR3 is 12 residues long. The ends were cut back, 3 bases at V and 4 bases at J, with 6 bases in the middle. CDR1 is SGHTA and CDR2 is FQGNSA in the germline V gene. The chain's CDR3 is CASSLDFTEAFF. CDR3 DNA: TGTGCCAGCAGCTTGGATTTCACTGAAGCTTTCTTT.

V is TRBV5-5 and J is TRBJ2-7, with a weak D call TRBD2 (5 bases). The CDR3 length is 15 residues. V was trimmed by 1 base and J by 3 bases, leaving 14 bases between them. Germline CDR1 and CDR2: SGHKS and YYEKEE (reference sequence). In nucleotides, the CDR3 is TGTGCCAGCAGCTTGTTCGGAGTAGGACTCTACGAGCAGTACTTC. It translates to CASSLFGVGLYEQYF.

This chain joins TRBV15 and TRBJ2-4; possibly TRBD1 for D (7 bases). The V gene lost 2 bases and the J gene lost 0 bases, with 8 bases spanning the gap. Germline V lookup: CDR1 LNHNV, CDR2 YYDKDF (reference sequence). This CDR3 is 15 amino acids long. The CDR3 reads CATSRQGGAKNIQYF. CDR3 in DNA: TGTGCCACCAGCAGACAGGGGGGAGCCAAAAACATTCAGTACTTC.

This chain uses TRBV7-6 with TRBJ2-4; D may be TRBD2 (7 bases). This CDR3 contains 16 residues. The germline V gene encodes CDR1 SGHVS and CDR2 FNYEAQ. The V and J ends lost 5 bases and 8 bases respectively, with 22 bases between them. The CDR3 DNA reads TGTGCCAGCAGCCCCCTCAATGGGGGCGGGGGACACATTCAGTACTTC. The encoded protein is CASSPLNGGGGHIQYF. The full variable domain, rest sourced from reference TRBV7-6 and TRBJ2-4, is GAGVSQSPRYKVTKRGQDVALRCDPISGHVSLYWYRQALGQGPEFLTYFNYEAQQDKSGLPNDRFSAERPEGSISTLTIQRTEQRDSAMYRCASSPLNGGGGHIQYFGAGTRLSVL.

This chain joins TRBV3-1 and TRBJ1-4, with 8 bases matching TRBD1. CDR1 LGHDT and CDR2 YNNKEL come from the germline V gene (reference sequence). CDR3 size: 16 residues. Germline trimming cut 0 bases from V and 5 bases from J; bases unmatched to any gene: 5. The CDR3 DNA reads TGTGCCAGCAGCCAAGAAGTGCGACAGGGGAATGAAAAACTGTTTTTT. Translating gives CASSQEVRQGNEKLFF.

In this sample, this clonotype turned up once. The chain's CDR3 is CASLSVQGLGEQYF. In nucleotides, the CDR3 is TGTGCCAGCCTTTCAGTCCAGGGTCTGGGCGAGCAGTACTTC. V usage is TRBV12-3 or TRBV12-4 and J usage is TRBJ2-7; D is perhaps TRBD1 (5 bases). The CDR3 has 14 residues. V was pared by 8 bases and J by 6 bases, with 20 bases between.

Notes on this clonotype: This likely comes from a read error, as the CDR3 has no conserved phenylalanine or tryptophan at its end. The chain recombines TRBV4-2 with TRBJ1-4; D gene unclear. Germline V CDR1 and CDR2: LGHNA, YNFKEQ. The length of the CDR3 is 15 residues. The V end was cut by 0 bases, the J end by 3 bases, with 8 bases between. For the CDR3, the DNA is TGTGCCAGCAGCCAAGAGGGAGGGTCTAATGAAAAACTGTTTTCT. Translating it yields CASSQEGGSNEKLFS.

The chain employs TRBV29-1 and TRBJ2-5; TRBD2 aligns across 13 bases. Matching the DNA end better, TRBJ2-1 makes the J call doubtful. Germline V gene data show CDR1 as SQVTM and CDR2 as ANQGSEA. This CDR3 is 15 amino acids long. CDR3 region: CSVEGTSGSHNEQFF. As DNA, the CDR3 is TGCAGCGTTGAAGGGACTAGCGGGAGTCACAATGAGCAGTTCTTC.

A note on this clonotype: Sequence at one end of the junction differs from germline and may be a read error. The V and J genes are TRBV11-2 and TRBJ2-1, with 7 bases fitting TRBD2. The CDR3 extends over 14 amino acids. CDR1 SGHAT and CDR2 FQNNGV come from the germline V gene. CDR3 region: CANSLYVAGNEQFF. Here the CDR3 DNA reads TGTGCCAACAGCTTATATGTAGCGGGCAATGAGCAGTTCTTC.

This clonotype has more than one count but fewer than ten. V and J are TRBV20-1 and TRBJ2-3; TRBD2 matches at 8 bases. This CDR3 has 16 residues. Germline trimming cut 3 bases from V and 3 bases from J; bases unmatched to any gene: 11. CDR1 is DFQATT, CDR2 SNEGSKA, per germline (reference sequence). The CDR3 bases are TGCAGTGCTAGGGCGAGAACGGGGGGGAGAACAGATACGCAGTATTTT. It is translated as CSARARTGGRTDTQYF.

This clonotype has just a few counts. The chain has TRBV6-1 and TRBJ1-3; D might be TRBD1 (5 bases). V was trimmed by 6 bases and J by 2 bases, leaving 11 bases between them. Germline lookup yields CDR1 MNHNS and CDR2 SASEGT. The CDR3 extends over 14 amino acids. The CDR3 nucleotides are TGTGCCAGCAGCACGGACACGACTGGAAACACCATATATTTT. Residues: CASSTDTTGNTIYF.

This clonotype was observed a handful of times. The chain carries TRBV2 and TRBJ2-5, with 8 bases matching TRBD1. Germline-derived CDR1 and CDR2 are SNHLY and FYNNEI. The CDR3 runs 15 residues. Trimming removed 4 bases from V and 5 bases from J; junction bases left unmatched: 9. In DNA form, the CDR3 reads TGTGCCAGCAGTGGAGACAGGGGAAGAAGGGAGACCCAGTACTTC. It translates to CASSGDRGRRETQYF.

The rearrangement joins TRBV29-1 to TRBJ1-1, with D perhaps TRBD1 (5 bases). Germline lookup yields CDR1 SQVTM and CDR2 ANQGSEA. This CDR3 is 13 amino acids long. Trimming shortened V by 4 bases and J by 4 bases, and 13 bases separated the two germline ends. The CDR3, as DNA: TGCAGCGTTGTAAAGGGGAGCGGCACTGAAGCTTTCTTT. This sequence encodes CSVVKGSGTEAFF.

V usage is TRBV29-1 and J usage is TRBJ2-5; no firm D call. The J call may be wrong; the DNA end is better matched by TRBJ2-7. Germline V gene lookup returns CDR1 SQVTM and CDR2 ANQGSEA. This CDR3 is built from 12 residues. The CDR3: CSVEVWGYEQYF. The CDR3 DNA reads as TGCAGCGTTGAAGTCTGGGGCTACGAGCAGTACTTC.

The genes are TRBV5-1 and TRBJ2-2; 10 bases are a match to TRBD2. The CDR3 is 16 residues long. From germline, CDR1 is SGHRS and CDR2 YFSETQ. The V segment lost 1 base and the J segment 6 bases; nucleotides outside the gene matches: 6. The CDR3 loop is CASSLRLAGASGELFF. For the CDR3, the DNA is TGCGCCAGCAGCTTGAGGCTAGCGGGAGCTTCCGGGGAGCTGTTTTTT.

The CDR3 DNA follows: TGTGCCAGCAGCACCCGTGGGGCTGGAAACACCATATATTTT. This gives the protein CASSTRGAGNTIYF. The chain uses TRBV3-1 and TRBJ1-3; D is unclear. CDR3 length equals 14 residues. With 5 bases removed from V and 2 bases from J, the gap between germline ends came to 10 bases. In germline, CDR1 is LGHDT, CDR2 YNNKEL (reference sequence).

A few counts support this clonotype. The V call is TRBV2, the J call TRBJ2-3, with TRBD2 matching over 8 bases. The CDR3 has 17 amino acids. From germline, CDR1 is SNHLY and CDR2 FYNNEI. With V trimmed by 4 bases and J by 1 base, 10 bases remained unmatched. Here the CDR3 DNA reads TGTGCCAGCAGTGCGAGCGGGAGTATACGTGGCACAGATACGCAGTATTTT. The encoded protein is CASSASGSIRGTDTQYF.

The chain links TRBV15 to TRBJ1-2; no clear D gene. Trimming took off 7 bases at V and 1 base at J, with 10 bases between the two ends. The CDR3 extends over 13 amino acids. The germline V gene has CDR1 LNHNV and CDR2 YYDKDF (reference sequence). The CDR3 bases are TGTGCCACCAATACAGCGGATAACTATGGCTACACCTTC. Translation: CATNTADNYGYTF. The full variable domain, completed using reference TRBV15 and TRBJ1-2, is DAMVIQNPRYQVTQFGKPVTLSCSQTLNHNVMYWYQQKSSQAPKLLFHYYDKDFNNEADTPDNFQSRRPNTSFCFLDIRSPGLGDTAMYLCATNTADNYGYTFGSGTRLTVV.

This chain links TRBV29-1 with TRBJ1-1; D unclear. CDR3 length: 11 residues. CDR1 and CDR2 (germline): SQVTM, ANQGSEA. Trimming pared 4 bases from V and 4 bases from J, leaving 7 bases between. CDR3 sequence: CSVVKPTEAFF. Written as DNA, the CDR3 is TGCAGCGTTGTAAAGCCCACTGAAGCTTTCTTT.

The chain carries TRBV29-1 and TRBJ2-7, with D possibly being TRBD1 or TRBD2 (5 bases each). With 6 bases removed from V and 3 bases from J, the gap between germline ends came to 18 bases. CDR3 size: 14 residues. Germline V CDR1 and CDR2: SQVTM, ANQGSEA. The CDR3 nucleotides read TGCAGCGTCAGGGACGGAACCCAGGGCTACGAGCAGTACTTC. Amino acid sequence: CSVRDGTQGYEQYF.

The chain couples TRBV14 to TRBJ2-5; perhaps TRBD1 as D (5 bases). Germline-derived CDR1 and CDR2 are SGHDN and FVKESK. V lost 4 bases and J lost 6, with 18 bases in between. The CDR3 sequence is 15 residues long. In DNA form, the CDR3 reads TGTGCCAGCAGCCGATTAAAAGGGGATCTAAAGACCCAGTACTTC. Translated, it gives CASSRLKGDLKTQYF.

The genes are TRBV9 and TRBJ2-5; TRBD1 agrees at 7 bases. TRBJ2-1 explains the end of the DNA better; the J call may be wrong. Germline CDR1 reads SGDLS; CDR2 reads YYNGEE. CDR3 size: 14 residues. CDR3 DNA sequence: TGTGCCAGCAGCGTCAGACAGGGTGTAAATGAGCAGTTCTTC. Protein product: CASSVRQGVNEQFF.

V and J are TRBV4-3 and TRBJ2-1, with TRBD2 as a possible D gene (5 bases). Looked up from germline, CDR1 is LGHNA and CDR2 is YSLEER. Trimming pared 0 bases from V and 0 bases from J, leaving 12 bases between. This CDR3 has 17 residues. In DNA form, the CDR3 reads TGCGCCAGCAGCCAAGAGGTCGAGGGAGACTCCTACAATGAGCAGTTCTTC. Its protein product is CASSQEVEGDSYNEQFF.

The chain uses TRBV7-6 and TRBJ1-6; D remains unclear. V lost 0 bases and J 4 bases, leaving 7 bases between the germline ends. The V gene's germline CDR1 is SGHVS and CDR2 FNYEAQ. The CDR3 covers 15 residues. This chain's CDR3 is CASSLALQYNSPLHF. In DNA form, the CDR3 reads TGTGCCAGCAGCTTAGCGCTACAGTATAATTCACCCCTCCACTTT.

This clonotype was counted only a few times. The chain couples TRBV5-6 to TRBJ1-2, with 8 bases fitting TRBD1. CDR3 size: 13 residues. The germline V gene encodes CDR1 SGHDT and CDR2 YYEEEE. J lost 9 bases, V lost 4 bases, and 8 bases had no gene match. The CDR3 DNA reads TGTGCCAGCAGCCTTGCAGGGGGCCGGAGCTACACCTTC. Protein: CASSLAGGRSYTF.

V gene TRBV20-1 combines with J gene TRBJ2-5; D uncertain. The CDR3 contains 14 residues. Germline assignment: CDR1 DFQATT and CDR2 SNEGSKA (reference sequence). V was clipped by 3 bases and J by 5 bases, with 16 bases between them. This CDR3 reads CSASPLDKRETQYF. CDR3 DNA sequence: TGCAGTGCTAGTCCCCTAGATAAGAGGGAGACCCAGTACTTC.

The chain is built from TRBV7-2 and TRBJ1-2; 8 bases fit TRBD1. The CDR3 contains 15 residues. J gave up 4 bases and V 3 bases, and 7 bases lay outside the gene matches. CDR1 is SGHTA, CDR2 FQGNSA, per germline. CDR3: CASSFLATGVYGYTF. The CDR3 region has the DNA TGTGCCAGCAGCTTCCTTGCGACAGGGGTCTATGGCTACACCTTC.

This rearrangement joins TRBV28 to TRBJ2-3; the D gene is possibly TRBD2 (6 bases). The V end lost 6 bases, the J end lost 1 base, and 14 bases lay between the germline ends. The CDR3 consists of 15 residues. Germline CDR1 reads MDHEN; CDR2 reads SYDVKM. The CDR3 region has the DNA TGTGCCAGCAGGGAGACGGGACTTCGCACAGATACGCAGTATTTT. Protein sequence: CASRETGLRTDTQYF.

The V gene is TRBV15, the J gene TRBJ2-6; D is uncertain. The CDR3 covers 17 residues. With 1 base removed from V and 2 bases from J, the gap between germline ends came to 12 bases. The germline V gene encodes CDR1 LNHNV and CDR2 YYDKDF (reference sequence). In DNA, the CDR3 is TGTGCCACCAGCAGAGGGGTTGCTGCGCCTGGGGCCAACGTCCTGACTTTC. Its protein is CATSRGVAAPGANVLTF.

V and J are TRBV28 and TRBJ2-7, with D possibly matching TRBD1 (6 bases). V dropped 11 bases and J dropped 2 bases, with 19 bases sitting between them. This CDR3 has 14 residues. The germline V gene encodes CDR1 MDHEN and CDR2 SYDVKM. CDR3 DNA sequence: TGTGCCTCCCGATCCTATACAGGGCCCTACGAGCAGTACTTC. Amino acids: CASRSYTGPYEQYF. The full variable domain, its missing parts supplied by reference TRBV28 and TRBJ2-7, is DVKVTQSSRYLVKRTGEKVFLECVQDMDHENMFWYRQDPGLGLRLIYFSYDVKMKEKGDIPEGYSVSREKKERFSLILESASTNQTSMYLCASRSYTGPYEQYFGPGTRLTVT.

The chain couples TRBV9 to TRBJ2-7, with 13 bases identical to TRBD2. The CDR3 sequence is 16 residues long. CDR1 and CDR2 (germline): SGDLS, YYNGEE. V lost 0 bases and J lost 3; bases outside the gene matches: 3. CDR3 DNA sequence: TGTGCCAGCAGCGTAGGGGGGACTAGCGGGATCTACGAGCAGTACTTC. This gives the protein CASSVGGTSGIYEQYF.